Included here is one TCR beta chain sequence, with context. The data are from a study of blood T cell repertoires in COVID-19. The protocol was immunoSEQ multiplex PCR, while the TCRdb copy is restricted to in-frame clones and leaves out a portion. The data show about 280,000 clones, with 88% seen just once and 9.4% held by the top ten. The V gene end was trimmed by 6 bases and the J gene end by 7 bases; junction bases not matched to a gene: 16. Germline assignment: CDR1 SGHVS and CDR2 FQNEAQ. The CDR3 is made up of 17 amino acids. The sample was peripheral blood. The V call is TRBV7-8, the J call TRBJ2-1; the match to TRBD2 covers 9 bases. The origin of this receptor is a man aged 18-30 years with active or convalescent COVID-19. The CDR3 is CASRRPASGVTTNEQFF. CDR3 coding DNA: TGTGCCAGCAGAAGACCCGCTAGCGGGGTCACCACTAATGAGCAGTTCTTC.